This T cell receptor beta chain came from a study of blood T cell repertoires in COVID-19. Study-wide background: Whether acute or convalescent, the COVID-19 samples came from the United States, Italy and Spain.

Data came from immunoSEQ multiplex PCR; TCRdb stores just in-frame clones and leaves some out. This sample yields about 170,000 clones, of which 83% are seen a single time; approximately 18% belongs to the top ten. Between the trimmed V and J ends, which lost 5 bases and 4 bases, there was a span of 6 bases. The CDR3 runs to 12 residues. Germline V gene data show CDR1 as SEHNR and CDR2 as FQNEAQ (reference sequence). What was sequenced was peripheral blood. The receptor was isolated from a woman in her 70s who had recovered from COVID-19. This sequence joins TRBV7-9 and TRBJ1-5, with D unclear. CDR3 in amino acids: CASSGGNQPQHF. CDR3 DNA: TGTGCCAGCAGCGGAGGGAATCAGCCCCAGCATTTT.